These 27 T cell receptor beta chains were sequenced from one sample in a study of blood T cell repertoires in COVID-19. Clones were read by immunoSEQ multiplex PCR, and TCRdb kept only the in-frame ones, dropping some. In the table there are 180,000 or so clones, approximately 82% of which are singletons. Sequencing used peripheral blood. These receptors were collected from a human donor with acute or convalescent COVID-19. The donor label of this sample is uncertain.

The chain recombines TRBV21-1 with TRBJ2-7; the table gives TRBD1 as D, unverified against the DNA. TRBV21-1 is deemed a pseudogene. The CDR3 covers 15 residues. CDR3 coding DNA: TGTGCCGGCAGCCCAACGGACACGAGCTCCTACGAGCAGTACTTC. The encoded protein is CAGSPTDTSSYEQYF.

The gene calls are TRBV24-1 and TRBJ2-1; weak D call: TRBD1 (5 bases). The CDR3 runs to 15 residues. V was pared by 4 bases and J by 3 bases, with 12 bases between. The germline gives CDR1 KGHDR, CDR2 SFDVKD. This CDR3 reads CATSDPRVGYNEQFF. The CDR3 DNA follows: TGTGCCACCAGTGACCCCAGGGTCGGCTACAATGAGCAGTTCTTC.

This clone turned up a few times. The CDR3 region is CASRSSGQGKREQYF. Here the CDR3 DNA reads TGTGCCAGCAGGTCCTCGGGACAGGGGAAGCGCGAGCAGTACTTC. The rearrangement joins TRBV6-5 to TRBJ2-7; 10 nucleotides line up with TRBD1. The CDR3 consists of 15 residues. CDR1 and CDR2 from the germline V gene are MNHEY and SVGAGI. The junction had 11 bases not matched to a gene; V was cut back by 6 bases and J by 6 bases.

V usage is TRBV30 and J usage is TRBJ1-4; TRBD1 matches at 10 bases. Trimming removed 3 bases from V and 2 bases from J; junction bases left unmatched: 0. Germline V gene lookup returns CDR1 GTSNPN and CDR2 SVGIG (reference sequence). The CDR3 is 14 residues long. The CDR3 is CAWRTGGTNEKLFF. In DNA, the CDR3 is TGTGCCTGGAGGACAGGGGGCACTAATGAAAAACTGTTTTTT.

This clone was found a few times. This chain joins TRBV11-2 and TRBJ2-1, with D perhaps matching TRBD2 (7 bases). V was trimmed by 5 bases and J by 6 bases, leaving 20 bases between them. The V gene's germline CDR1 is SGHAT and CDR2 FQNNGV. This CDR3 has 16 amino acids. CDR3 sequence (DNA): TGTGCCAGCAGCCGCGGGGGCGGGAGAGCCGTCAATGAGCAGTTCTTC. This gives the protein CASSRGGGRAVNEQFF.

This clone was detected only a few times. The CDR3 DNA sequence: TGTGCCAGCAGTTTAACGGGAGTCACGACTAATGAAAAACTGTTTTTT. This codes for CASSLTGVTTNEKLFF. This sequence joins TRBV28 and TRBJ1-4; D is uncertain. The CDR3 loop spans 16 amino acids. The germline V gene has CDR1 MDHEN and CDR2 SYDVKM. Trimming took off 2 bases at V and 2 bases at J, with 12 bases between the two ends.

The chain has TRBV24-1 and TRBJ2-3; 11 bases fit TRBD2. The germline CDR1 and CDR2 sequences are KGHDR and SFDVKD. This CDR3 comprises 15 residues. V gave up 3 bases and J gave up 5 bases; unmatched junction bases: 3. The CDR3: CATSDRLAGKDTQYF. CDR3 coding DNA: TGTGCCACCAGTGATCGACTAGCGGGAAAAGATACGCAGTATTTT.

The rearrangement joins TRBV19 to TRBJ1-5, with a tentative D call TRBD1 (5 bases). V lost 10 bases and J lost 0, with 10 bases in between. The CDR3 length is 13 residues. Germline lookup yields CDR1 LNHDA and CDR2 SQIVND (reference sequence). The CDR3 nucleotides are TGTGCCACCAGGGACTATAGCAATCAGCCCCAGCATTTT. As protein: CATRDYSNQPQHF.

V gene TRBV5-1 combines with J gene TRBJ2-7; TRBD2 aligns across 12 bases. The CDR3 contains 15 residues. Germline CDR1 is SGHRS and CDR2 is YFSETQ. Trimming at V came to 3 bases and at J to 6 bases, leaving 7 bases not matched to a gene. CDR3 protein: CASSSALAGGSEQYF. The CDR3 DNA sequence: TGCGCCAGCAGCTCGGCCCTAGCGGGAGGGTCCGAGCAGTACTTC.

This clone was counted only a few times. This chain uses TRBV5-1 with TRBJ2-2; no reliable D call. The CDR3 loop spans 13 amino acids. Trimming took off 4 bases at V and 0 bases at J, with 4 bases between the two ends. The germline gives CDR1 SGHRS, CDR2 YFSETQ. The CDR3 DNA reads TGCGCCAGCAGCCGGGCGAACACCGGGGAGCTGTTTTTT. This translates into CASSRANTGELFF.

The V and J genes are TRBV5-1 and TRBJ1-2; TRBD1 matches at 7 bases. Germline CDR1 SGHRS, CDR2 YFSETQ. V was pared by 4 bases and J by 8 bases, with 11 bases of the junction left unmatched. There are 14 residues in the CDR3. CDR3 amino acids: CASSRQGEVEGYTF. The CDR3 DNA follows: TGCGCCAGCAGCCGACAGGGCGAGGTAGAGGGCTACACCTTC. The whole variable domain, remainder taken from reference TRBV5-1 and TRBJ1-2, is KAGVTQTPRYLIKTRGQQVTLSCSPISGHRSVSWYQQTPGQGLQFLFEYFSETQRNKGNFPGRFSGRQFSNSRSEMNVSTLELGDSALYLCASSRQGEVEGYTFGSGTRLTVV.

A single count supports this clone. Germline is not matched at one junction end, which may reflect a read error. This rearrangement joins TRBV7-9 to TRBJ1-1; D is ambiguous. The CDR3 totals 13 residues. The V gene's germline CDR1 is SEHNR and CDR2 FQNEAQ (reference sequence). In DNA form, the CDR3 reads TGTGCCAGCAGCATAGCAGGTGGAGCTGAAGCTTTCTTT. Amino acid sequence: CASSIAGGAEAFF.

V usage is TRBV29-1 and J usage is TRBJ2-1; the D gene is possibly TRBD2 (5 bases). In germline, CDR1 is SQVTM, CDR2 ANQGSEA. Deletions cut 8 bases from V and 7 bases from J, with 12 bases between. The CDR3 has 11 residues. Written as DNA, the CDR3 is TGCAGCCTCGGACTCTTTAATGAGCAGTTCTTC. This codes for CSLGLFNEQFF.

This chain connects TRBV28 to TRBJ2-1, with TRBD2 identical over 8 bases. The CDR3 has 15 residues. V was clipped by 6 bases and J by 6 bases; unmatched bases: 10. CDR1 MDHEN and CDR2 SYDVKM come from the germline V gene. For the CDR3, the DNA is TGTGCCAGCAGCCCGCCGGGACTAGGACGCAATGAGCAGTTCTTC. This codes for CASSPPGLGRNEQFF.

This clone has just one count. The rearrangement joins TRBV5-6 to TRBJ1-1; D is possibly TRBD1 (5 bases). The V gene lost 1 base and the J gene lost 1 base, with 8 bases spanning the gap. CDR3 size: 14 residues. CDR1 and CDR2 from the germline V gene are SGHDT and YYEEEE. This CDR3 is CASSLRQGNTEAFF. In DNA, the CDR3 is TGTGCCAGCAGCTTGAGGCAGGGGAACACTGAAGCTTTCTTT.

The rearrangement uses TRBV3-1 (or the pseudogene TRBV3-2) and TRBJ1-1; D unclear. V was cut by 4 bases and J by 1 base, with 10 bases left in between. This CDR3 is 14 amino acids long. The germline V gene has CDR1 LGHDT and CDR2 YNNKEL (reference sequence). CDR3 sequence (DNA): TGTGCCAGCAGCCGCATACAGAAGAACACTGAAGCTTTCTTT. Translated: CASSRIQKNTEAFF.

This clone showed up just a few times. V is TRBV5-1 and J is TRBJ1-4; 9 positions match TRBD1. Per the germline V gene, CDR1 is SGHRS and CDR2 is YFSETQ. The CDR3 sequence is 17 residues long. V shed 2 bases, J shed 0 bases, and the junction held 5 bases outside the gene matches. The CDR3 DNA reads as TGCGCCAGCAGCTTCGGGACAGGGATTTCAACTAATGAAAAACTGTTTTTT. It encodes CASSFGTGISTNEKLFF.

This chain joins TRBV5-1 and TRBJ2-6; 14 nucleotides match TRBD2. The V and J ends lost 4 bases and 6 bases, in that order; junction bases with no gene match: 6. Germline V gene lookup returns CDR1 SGHRS and CDR2 YFSETQ. The CDR3 covers 17 residues. The CDR3: CASSLGLAGAAANVLTF. The CDR3 region has the DNA TGCGCCAGCAGCCTGGGACTAGCGGGGGCCGCGGCCAACGTCCTGACTTTC.

CDR3 sequence reads: CASSQDDRAKGYTF. CDR3 in DNA: TGTGCCAGCAGCCAAGATGACAGGGCGAAGGGCTACACCTTC. The rearrangement joins TRBV3-1 (or the pseudogene TRBV3-2) to TRBJ1-2; TRBD1 agrees at 7 bases. This CDR3 has 14 amino acids. Germline-derived CDR1 and CDR2 are LGHDT and YNNKEL (reference sequence). V lost 0 bases, J lost 8 bases, and 6 bases stayed unmatched.

This chain links TRBV5-4 with TRBJ2-1, with TRBD2 matching 11 bases. V lost 2 bases to trimming and J lost 9 bases; unmatched junction nucleotides: 7. CDR3 length equals 15 residues. Germline-derived CDR1 and CDR2 are SGHNT and YYREEE (reference sequence). The CDR3 region has the DNA TGTGCCAGCAGCTTTTCCCTTAGCGGGAGGGGTGAGCAGTTCTTC. This gives the protein CASSFSLSGRGEQFF.

The rearrangement joins TRBV13 to TRBJ2-2; 8 nucleotides align to TRBD2. This CDR3 region has 16 residues. V lost 8 bases and J lost 0; bases outside the gene matches: 8. Germline CDR1 is PRHDT and CDR2 is FYEKMQ (reference sequence). This CDR3 is CASGLGGRPNTGELFF. The CDR3 region has the DNA TGTGCCAGCGGGTTGGGCGGGAGGCCGAACACCGGGGAGCTGTTTTTT.

The rearrangement links TRBV18 to TRBJ2-7; possible D gene TRBD1, 6 bases. Germline V gene lookup returns CDR1 KGHSH and CDR2 LQKENI. The V and J ends lost 5 bases and 3 bases respectively, with 17 bases between them. The CDR3 sequence is 15 residues long. As DNA, the CDR3 is TGTGCCAGCTCAACCAAACAGGGAATTAGCTACGAGCAGTACTTC. Its translation: CASSTKQGISYEQYF.

As DNA, the CDR3 is TGTGCCAGCAGCCCAGACCGGGACTACTTCTGGGGGCAGTACTTC. Protein product: CASSPDRDYFWGQYF. The V gene is TRBV5-6, the J gene TRBJ2-7, with 7 bases fitting TRBD2. J lost 9 bases, V lost 4 bases, and 16 bases had no gene match. Looked up from germline, CDR1 is SGHDT and CDR2 is YYEEEE. This CDR3 comprises 15 residues.

This clone was counted a few times. The chain combines TRBV18 with TRBJ2-3, with D possibly being TRBD1 (6 bases). CDR1 is KGHSH and CDR2 is LQKENI in the germline V gene. The germline V and J ends were trimmed by 3 bases and 0 bases, with 10 bases remaining between them. The CDR3 runs to 15 residues. The CDR3 region is CASSPSQGSTDTQYF. In DNA form, the CDR3 reads TGTGCCAGCTCACCGAGCCAGGGGAGCACAGATACGCAGTATTTT. Looking up the rest from reference TRBV18 and TRBJ2-3 gives the full variable domain: NAGVMQNPRHLVRRRGQEARLRCSPMKGHSHVYWYRQLPEEGLKFMVYLQKENIIDESGMPKERFSAEFPKEGPSILRIQQVVRGDSAAYFCASSPSQGSTDTQYFGPGTRLTVL.

CDR3 residues: CASSYSWASGSYNEQFF. The CDR3 bases are TGTGCCAGCAGTTACTCGTGGGCTAGCGGGTCCTACAATGAGCAGTTCTTC. This chain links TRBV6-2 or TRBV6-3 with TRBJ2-1; 8 bases fit TRBD2. J was trimmed by 1 base and V by 0 bases; bases with no gene match: 5. The CDR3 extends over 17 amino acids. Germline V gives CDR1 MNHEY, CDR2 SVGEGT.

This chain connects TRBV5-1 to TRBJ2-7, with TRBD2 identical over 11 bases. The CDR3 consists of 15 residues. With V trimmed by 5 bases and J by 5 bases, 9 bases remained unmatched. CDR1 SGHRS and CDR2 YFSETQ come from the germline V gene. CDR3 sequence reads: CASRQPGLAVNEQYF. Written as DNA, the CDR3 is TGCGCCAGCAGGCAACCGGGACTAGCGGTCAACGAGCAGTACTTC.

This chain uses TRBV2 with TRBJ1-2; 11 bases are shared with TRBD1. This CDR3 has 14 amino acids. The germline V gene encodes CDR1 SNHLY and CDR2 FYNNEI. Trimming took 6 bases from V and 7 from J; bases not matched to a gene: 7. This CDR3 is CASRPGTGGFGYTF. CDR3 nucleotides: TGTGCCAGCAGACCCGGGACAGGGGGATTTGGCTACACCTTC.